This T cell receptor (beta chain) was identified during a study of T-cell reconstitution after alpha-beta-depleted transplantation in children. Study results and limitations: The study reportedly traced alpha-beta T cells about two months after transplant to several hundred expanded graft clones. In some patients, recipient T cells and intrathymic progenitors surviving conditioning explained high day-60 diversity.

Turning to this clonotype: Its antigen is as yet unknown.

The TCRbeta library was prepared with unique molecular identifiers. TCRdb re-called the PCR reads with MiXCR, one entry per CDR3 protein. The table includes 500,000 to 650,000 distinct CDR3 sequences, about 10% detected once. Trimming took off 3 bases at V and 4 bases at J, with 12 bases between the two ends. The CDR3 is made up of 14 amino acids. Germline assignment: CDR1 KGHSH and CDR2 LQKENI. This sequence was found in a female patient aged 2-9 years who had a stem cell transplant for aplastic anemia, so the T cells may come from the graft donor. The sample was PBMCs, mostly from graft donor cells, taken 180 days after TCRalphabeta/CD19-depleted stem cell transplant. The chain links TRBV18 to TRBJ2-5, with no clear D. The CDR3 nucleotides read TGTGCCAGCTCACCGCTGGGGTTCCCAGAGACCCAGTACTTC. It codes for CASSPLGFPETQYF.